Below are 31 T cell receptor beta chains sequenced from a single sample in a study of CD8+ T cells in alopecia areata. The authors extracted RNA and reverse transcribed it into cDNA as the sequencing template. TCRdb's table, derived via immunoSEQ multiplex PCR, lists solely in-frame clones and lacks some. The table lists 180,000 or so clones, 55% to 70% of them singletons, with 5.5% to 6% in the top ten. The treatment: oral pan-JAK inhibitor, 5-10 mg twice daily. The source material was CD4+ T cells sorted from blood, sampled at week 24, from a patient treated with tofacitinib. These receptors originate from a human donor with alopecia areata.

V usage is TRBV5-1 and J usage is TRBJ1-1, with TRBD1 identical over 8 bases. Germline lookup yields CDR1 SGHRS and CDR2 YFSETQ. The CDR3 consists of 14 residues. Trimming removed 1 base from V and 1 base from J; junction bases left unmatched: 0. CDR3 coding DNA: TGCGCCAGCAGCTTGACAGGGGGGAACACTGAAGCTTTCTTT. It encodes CASSLTGGNTEAFF.

The chain links TRBV7-2 to TRBJ2-2, with D tentatively TRBD1 (5 bases). This CDR3 is built from 13 residues. Looked up from germline, CDR1 is SGHTA and CDR2 is FQGNSA. The V end was cut by 3 bases, the J end by 7 bases, with 9 bases between. Here the CDR3 reads CASSLWGGGELFF. The DNA for the CDR3 is TGTGCCAGCAGCTTGTGGGGCGGCGGGGAGCTGTTTTTT.

The chain carries TRBV29-1 and TRBJ2-5; D possibly corresponds to TRBD1 (6 bases). The CDR3 is 14 amino acids. The V gene's germline CDR1 is SQVTM and CDR2 ANQGSEA. Trimming took off 4 bases at V and 0 bases at J, with 12 bases between the two ends. CDR3 bases: TGCAGCGTTGGGAATGGGGGCTACCAAGAGACCCAGTACTTC. Protein product: CSVGNGGYQETQYF.

The rearrangement uses TRBV7-2 and TRBJ2-3; TRBD2 aligns across 8 bases. The germline CDR1 and CDR2 sequences are SGHTA and FQGNSA. With 6 bases clipped from V and 1 base from J, the junction kept 15 bases outside the gene matches. This CDR3 spans 18 amino acids. Here the CDR3 DNA reads TGTGCCAGCAGTTTGGAGTTAAGGCCTAGCGGGCGCACAGATACGCAGTATTTT. Protein product: CASSLELRPSGRTDTQYF.

This chain uses TRBV5-1 with TRBJ2-5; tentatively, D is TRBD2 (6 bases). The CDR3 sequence is 16 residues long. Germline V gene lookup returns CDR1 SGHRS and CDR2 YFSETQ. Trimming took 0 bases from V and 3 from J, leaving 15 bases between them. This chain's CDR3 is CASSLAGMGLKETQYF. The CDR3 DNA reads as TGCGCCAGCAGCTTGGCCGGTATGGGACTCAAAGAGACCCAGTACTTC.

This clone was detected a few times. The chain employs TRBV13 and TRBJ1-5, with D possibly TRBD1 on 6 matching bases. Germline CDR1 is PRHDT and CDR2 is FYEKMQ (reference sequence). The ends were cut back, 7 bases at V and 5 bases at J, with 9 bases in the middle. The CDR3 extends over 12 amino acids. The CDR3 here is CASNRDHQPQHF. The CDR3 DNA sequence: TGTGCCAGCAACAGGGACCATCAGCCCCAGCATTTT.

This clone has more than one count but fewer than ten. The chain employs TRBV7-3 and TRBJ1-2; D not resolved. Trimming pared 5 bases from V and 8 bases from J, leaving 12 bases between. This CDR3 region has 12 residues. The V gene's germline CDR1 is SGHTA and CDR2 FQGTGA. The CDR3 region is CASSPGGSGYTF. CDR3 coding DNA: TGTGCCAGCAGCCCCGGAGGGTCGGGCTACACCTTC.

This clone has just a few counts. Different DNA sequences within this sample yield the same CDR3. This rearrangement joins TRBV30 to TRBJ1-1; D possibly corresponds to TRBD1 (6 bases). The CDR3 totals 13 residues. V lost 2 bases and J 0 bases, leaving 7 bases between the germline ends. Germline V CDR1 and CDR2: GTSNPN, SVGIG (reference sequence). CDR3 protein: CAWSRQVNTEAFF. In DNA form, the CDR3 reads TGTGCCTGGAGTAGACAGGTGAACACTGAAGCTTTCTTT.

The rearrangement uses TRBV10-3 and TRBJ1-1; 7 bases agree with TRBD1. Trimming at V came to 7 bases and at J to 1 base, leaving 6 bases not matched to a gene. This CDR3 contains 14 residues. The germline CDR1 and CDR2 sequences are ENHRY and SYGVKD. The CDR3 spells CAITPGGENTEAFF. DNA of the CDR3: TGTGCCATCACCCCAGGGGGGGAGAACACTGAAGCTTTCTTT.

The CDR3 nucleotides read TGTGCCAGCAGTTACTCGAAGTACATTGCCAAAGAGACCCAGTACTTC. Residues: CASSYSKYIAKETQYF. The V and J genes are TRBV6-5 and TRBJ2-5, with no clear D. This CDR3 has 16 amino acids. The V gene's germline CDR1 is MNHEY and CDR2 SVGAGI. Trimming took 0 bases from V and 3 from J, leaving 14 bases between them.

This clone was detected only a few times. The sample carries other DNA sequences with the same CDR3. This chain connects TRBV2 to TRBJ2-7; D possibly uses TRBD1 or TRBD2 (5 bases each). Trimming removed 5 bases at V and 3 bases at J, with 11 bases between. The CDR3 has 13 residues. The V gene's germline CDR1 is SNHLY and CDR2 FYNNEI. CDR3 in amino acids: CASSRDGGYEQYF. The DNA for the CDR3 is TGTGCCAGCAGTCGGGACGGAGGCTACGAGCAGTACTTC.

This chain connects TRBV7-6 to TRBJ2-7, with D perhaps given as TRBD1 or TRBD2 (6 bases each). This CDR3 has 16 amino acids. V lost 3 bases and J lost 0, with 15 bases in between. In germline, CDR1 is SGHVS, CDR2 FNYEAQ. CDR3: CASSFQPGASSYEQYF. As DNA, the CDR3 is TGTGCCAGCAGCTTCCAACCGGGGGCGAGCTCCTACGAGCAGTACTTC.

J is TRBJ2-5 and V is TRBV5-4; 8 positions match TRBD2. After removal of 1 base from V and 1 base from J, the junction contained 3 bases not matched to a gene. CDR3 length equals 15 residues. Germline CDR1 and CDR2: SGHNT and YYREEE (reference sequence). CDR3 nucleotides: TGTGCCAGCAGCTTGATAGCGGGAAGCCAAGAGACCCAGTACTTC. It specifies CASSLIAGSQETQYF.

In this sample, this clone turned up a few times. The chain joins TRBV7-2 to TRBJ2-2; the match to TRBD2 covers 12 bases. CDR1 is SGHTA, CDR2 FQGNSA, per germline. The CDR3 has 15 residues. V lost 1 base and J lost 6; bases outside the gene matches: 0. The CDR3 bases are TGTGCCAGCAGCTTAGGACTAGCGGGGGCCGGGGAGCTGTTTTTT. This encodes CASSLGLAGAGELFF.

V and J are TRBV7-2 and TRBJ2-5, with D possibly matching TRBD1 (6 bases). V was pared by 4 bases and J by 5 bases, with 14 bases between. This CDR3 comprises 14 residues. Germline CDR1 is SGHTA and CDR2 is FQGNSA. The CDR3: CASSYFRDKETQYF. As DNA, the CDR3 is TGTGCCAGCAGCTATTTCCGGGACAAGGAGACCCAGTACTTC.

This rearrangement joins TRBV7-6 to TRBJ1-5, with 8 bases matching TRBD1. Germline assignment: CDR1 SGHVS and CDR2 FNYEAQ. The ends lost 5 bases at V and 3 bases at J; junction bases unmatched: 6. This CDR3 contains 15 residues. The CDR3 nucleotides read TGTGCCAGCAGCCCACAGGGGGAGAACAATCAGCCCCAGCATTTT. Residues: CASSPQGENNQPQHF.

The CDR3 reads CATSRDLEAGRTF. The CDR3 nucleotides are TGTGCCACCAGCAGAGATCTGGAGGCAGGGAGAACCTTC. The chain has TRBV15 and TRBJ1-2, with D possibly being TRBD1 (5 bases). The CDR3 totals 13 residues. Trimming removed 0 bases from V and 14 bases from J, with 16 bases in between. Germline values: CDR1 LNHNV, CDR2 YYDKDF (reference sequence).

Here the CDR3 DNA reads TGTGCCAGCAGCTTGACCGGGGCGAACACCGGGGAGCTGTTTTTT. Its translation is CASSLTGANTGELFF. This rearrangement joins TRBV7-8 to TRBJ2-2; D may be TRBD2 (5 bases). The germline V gene encodes CDR1 SGHVS and CDR2 FQNEAQ. Between the trimmed V and J ends, which lost 3 bases and 0 bases, there was a span of 8 bases. The CDR3 is 15 residues long.

This clone was counted between two and nine times. The chain carries TRBV5-6 and TRBJ2-1; D gene unclear. V dropped 2 bases and J dropped 7 bases, with 7 bases sitting between them. Germline V gene sequence: CDR1 SGHDT, CDR2 YYEEEE. The CDR3 spans 12 residues. CDR3 protein: CASSFWVNEQFF. The CDR3 bases are TGTGCCAGCAGCTTCTGGGTAAATGAGCAGTTCTTC.

The chain couples TRBV5-1 to TRBJ1-2; D is uncertain. Trimming cost V 4 bases and J 1 base, with 8 bases left between them. Per the germline V gene, CDR1 is SGHRS and CDR2 is YFSETQ. The CDR3 extends over 13 amino acids. As DNA, the CDR3 is TGCGCCAGCAGCGGGTTCGTTAACTATGGCTACACCTTC. Residues: CASSGFVNYGYTF.

The rearrangement joins TRBV5-1 to TRBJ2-5; 7 bases agree with TRBD2. Germline CDR1 and CDR2: SGHRS and YFSETQ. The CDR3 has 17 amino acids. V lost 0 bases to trimming and J lost 4 bases; unmatched junction nucleotides: 12. The CDR3 bases are TGCGCCAGCAGCTTGGAGCCGGCGGGAGATCGGGGAGAGACCCAGTACTTC. Translating gives CASSLEPAGDRGETQYF.

The chain joins TRBV5-1 to TRBJ2-5, with 8 positions matching TRBD1. The CDR3 runs to 15 residues. Germline V gene sequence: CDR1 SGHRS, CDR2 YFSETQ. The ends lost 2 bases at V and 4 bases at J; junction bases unmatched: 7. CDR3 residues: CASSFGTGRGETQYF. CDR3 nucleotide sequence: TGCGCCAGCAGCTTTGGGACAGGACGAGGAGAGACCCAGTACTTC.

This clone was seen only a few times. The chain employs TRBV27 and TRBJ2-6, with a possible D match to TRBD2 (6 bases). The CDR3 consists of 18 residues. The germline CDR1 and CDR2 sequences are MNHEY and SMNVEV (reference sequence). V was clipped by 0 bases and J by 1 base, with 13 bases between them. CDR3 in DNA: TGTGCCAGCAGTTTATCAGGGTGGGGAGGATCTGGGGCCAACGTCCTGACTTTC. The encoded protein is CASSLSGWGGSGANVLTF.

The chain carries TRBV6-5 and TRBJ1-6, with TRBD1 as a possible D gene (5 bases). This CDR3 has 13 residues. Germline V gene data show CDR1 as MNHEY and CDR2 as SVGAGI. V was cut by 11 bases and J by 10 bases, with 18 bases left in between. Here the CDR3 reads CASKARVYSPLHF. DNA for the CDR3: TGTGCCTCCAAGGCCAGGGTGTACTCACCCCTCCACTTT.

The chain recombines TRBV5-1 with TRBJ2-3; TRBD2 matches 7 bases. Per germline, CDR1 SGHRS and CDR2 YFSETQ. Unmatched junction bases numbered 4, after V lost 0 bases and J lost 0 bases. The CDR3 has 16 residues. CDR3 residues: CASSLGAGTSTDTQYF. DNA for the CDR3: TGCGCCAGCAGCTTGGGAGCGGGGACTAGCACAGATACGCAGTATTTT.

There are a few counts of this clone. The rearrangement links TRBV5-6 to TRBJ2-5; TRBD2 might be the D (6 bases). V was shortened by 3 bases and J by 3 bases, with 21 bases between the two germline ends. The CDR3 spans 17 residues. In germline, CDR1 is SGHDT, CDR2 YYEEEE. In nucleotides, the CDR3 is TGTGCCAGCAGCTGGGCGATTACCGGGGGATGGGAAGAGACCCAGTACTTC. This translates into CASSWAITGGWEETQYF.

The rearrangement joins TRBV5-6 to TRBJ1-2; possible D gene TRBD1, 5 bases. Germline values: CDR1 SGHDT, CDR2 YYEEEE. The CDR3 covers 14 residues. V was pared by 0 bases and J by 3 bases, with 9 bases between. The CDR3 reads CASSLAGRDYGYTF. CDR3 DNA: TGTGCCAGCAGCTTGGCTGGCAGGGACTATGGCTACACCTTC.

The chain joins TRBV4-2 to TRBJ2-7; D tentatively reads TRBD1 or TRBD2 (5 bases each). Trimming shortened V by 7 bases and J by 5 bases, and 15 bases separated the two germline ends. The CDR3 loop spans 13 amino acids. Per the germline V gene, CDR1 is LGHNA and CDR2 is YNFKEQ. CDR3 sequence: CASTPPGANEQYF. CDR3 nucleotides: TGTGCCAGCACCCCACCCGGGGCGAACGAGCAGTACTTC.

V and J are TRBV30 and TRBJ1-5; maybe TRBD1 (5 bases). Germline V gives CDR1 GTSNPN, CDR2 SVGIG (reference sequence). The CDR3 is made up of 12 amino acids. Between the trimmed V and J ends, which lost 3 bases and 2 bases, there was a span of 5 bases. Here the CDR3 DNA reads TGTGCCTGGAGCAGGGGCAATCAGCCCCAGCATTTT. Its translation: CAWSRGNQPQHF.

This chain joins TRBV2 and TRBJ1-2; TRBD1 agrees at 7 bases. The V gene's germline CDR1 is SNHLY and CDR2 FYNNEI. V shed 7 bases, J shed 4 bases, and the junction held 9 bases outside the gene matches. CDR3 length: 14 amino acids. The CDR3 protein is CASTVDRASYGYTF. For the CDR3, the DNA is TGTGCCAGCACCGTAGACAGGGCTTCCTATGGCTACACCTTC.

This chain connects TRBV9 to TRBJ2-6; D is ambiguous. Trimming left V 0 bases short and J 1 base short, with 8 bases between. CDR1 and CDR2 from the germline V gene are SGDLS and YYNGEE. The CDR3 has 16 residues. Here the CDR3 DNA reads TGTGCCAGCAGCGTAGGGTTGGCATCTGGGGCCAACGTCCTGACTTTC. Amino acids: CASSVGLASGANVLTF. Variable domain in full (rest from reference TRBV9 and TRBJ2-6): DSGVTQTPKHLITATGQRVTLRCSPRSGDLSVYWYQQSLDQGLQFLIQYYNGEERAKGNILERFSAQQFPDLHSELNLSSLELGDSALYFCASSVGLASGANVLTFGAGSRLTVL.